These 29 T cell receptor beta chains were all obtained from the same sample, sequenced in a study of shared clonotypes between healthy human individuals. Measured with immunoSEQ multiplex PCR; TCRdb has only the in-frame clones, and not every one. The sample comprises over a million clones, around 78% of which are singletons, and more than 0.45% rests with the top ten. Specimen: memory CD4+ T cells from PBMCs. Subset specified: CD45RA-negative fraction. Receptors were obtained from a young man in good health. Some clones in this sample may be carry-over from other donors' samples.

A single count supports this clone. The V gene is TRBV7-3, the J gene TRBJ2-2, with 7 bases matching TRBD1. Germline-derived CDR1 and CDR2 are SGHTA and FQGTGA. The CDR3 is made up of 15 amino acids. V was clipped by 5 bases and J by 7 bases; unmatched bases: 10. The CDR3 spells CASSTPQGSVGELFF. The CDR3 DNA reads TGTGCCAGCAGCACCCCACAGGGGTCGGTCGGGGAGCTGTTTTTT.

This rearrangement joins TRBV13 to TRBJ2-2; the D gene is possibly TRBD2 (6 bases). V was trimmed by 2 bases and J by 4 bases, leaving 8 bases between them. The CDR3 has 14 amino acids. The germline gives CDR1 PRHDT, CDR2 FYEKMQ (reference sequence). DNA for the CDR3: TGTGCCAGCAGCTTAACCGGGGGCACCGGGGAGCTGTTTTTT. Translating it yields CASSLTGGTGELFF.

The chain employs TRBV19 and TRBJ1-1; TRBD1 matches at 9 bases. CDR1 and CDR2 from the germline V gene are LNHDA and SQIVND (reference sequence). The CDR3 is made up of 15 amino acids. The junction had 9 bases not matched to a gene; V was cut back by 4 bases and J by 6 bases. The CDR3 coding sequence is TGTGCCAGTAGTAGGGGGACAGGGTTAGGGGCTGAAGCTTTCTTT. Protein: CASSRGTGLGAEAFF.

This clone was observed a single time. The J gene is TRBJ2-5, the V gene TRBV6-1; D possibly corresponds to TRBD2 (6 bases). Trimming left V 1 base short and J 4 bases short, with 19 bases between. The CDR3 totals 17 residues. From germline, CDR1 is MNHNS and CDR2 SASEGT. The CDR3, as DNA: TGTGCCAGCAGTGAAGTCCGGACGGGAAGGAGGGGAGAGACCCAGTACTTC. Amino acids: CASSEVRTGRRGETQYF.

About this clone: The same CDR3 is also encoded by other DNA sequences in this sample. CDR3 DNA: TGTGCCAGCAGTTTAACGGGACAGACCTACGAGCAGTACTTC. This codes for CASSLTGQTYEQYF. J is TRBJ2-7 and V is TRBV27, with 7 bases lining up with TRBD1. The CDR3 totals 14 residues. The junction had 3 bases not matched to a gene; V was cut back by 2 bases and J by 2 bases. Germline loops: CDR1 MNHEY, CDR2 SMNVEV (reference sequence).

The genes are TRBV9 and TRBJ2-7, with 7 bases lining up with TRBD2. Germline trimming cut 4 bases from V and 0 bases from J; bases unmatched to any gene: 10. This CDR3 region has 16 residues. The germline V gene has CDR1 SGDLS and CDR2 YYNGEE. The chain's CDR3 is CASSPRGGVSSYEQYF. The CDR3 nucleotides are TGTGCCAGCAGCCCGAGGGGAGGGGTGAGCTCCTACGAGCAGTACTTC. The whole variable domain, filled in from reference TRBV9 and TRBJ2-7, reads DSGVTQTPKHLITATGQRVTLRCSPRSGDLSVYWYQQSLDQGLQFLIQYYNGEERAKGNILERFSAQQFPDLHSELNLSSLELGDSALYFCASSPRGGVSSYEQYFGPGTRLTVT.

The rearrangement uses TRBV6-1 and TRBJ2-5, with a possible D match to TRBD2 (5 bases). V was shortened by 8 bases and J by 5 bases, with 15 bases between the two germline ends. Germline CDR1 and CDR2: MNHNS and SASEGT. The CDR3 contains 13 residues. In DNA, the CDR3 is TGTGCCAGCTGCGCCAGAGGGTACGAGACCCAGTACTTC. It encodes CASCARGYETQYF.

The chain joins TRBV2 to TRBJ1-5; TRBD1 matches at 7 bases. The CDR3 is made up of 14 amino acids. Germline trimming cut 7 bases from V and 6 bases from J; bases unmatched to any gene: 9. Germline V gene lookup returns CDR1 SNHLY and CDR2 FYNNEI. This chain's CDR3 is CASTTRQGGQPQHF. In DNA form, the CDR3 reads TGTGCCAGCACCACGAGACAGGGCGGTCAGCCCCAGCATTTT.

This CDR3 is CASSSRQVYGYTF. The CDR3, as DNA: TGTGCCAGCAGCTCACGACAGGTCTATGGCTACACCTTC. V is TRBV11-2 and J is TRBJ1-2, with D maybe TRBD1 (6 bases). Trimming removed 4 bases at V and 4 bases at J, with 10 bases between. Germline V gene lookup returns CDR1 SGHAT and CDR2 FQNNGV. The CDR3 is 13 amino acids.

The V call is TRBV7-3, the J call TRBJ2-1, with D perhaps given as TRBD1 or TRBD2 (5 bases each). The CDR3 consists of 15 residues. Germline CDR1 is SGHTA and CDR2 is FQGTGA. Trimming cost V 5 bases and J 1 base, with 12 bases left between them. The CDR3 loop reads CASSRDGSSYNEQFF. Written as DNA, the CDR3 is TGTGCCAGCAGCCGGGACGGATCTTCCTACAATGAGCAGTTCTTC.

V gene TRBV28 combines with J gene TRBJ1-6; no definite D call. V lost 5 bases and J 3 bases, leaving 2 bases between the germline ends. In germline, CDR1 is MDHEN, CDR2 SYDVKM. The CDR3 spans 12 residues. Written as DNA, the CDR3 is TGTGCCAGCAGTCTCTATAATTCACCCCTCCACTTT. Translating it yields CASSLYNSPLHF.

Concerning this clone: This sample includes further DNA sequences coding for the same CDR3. The chain links TRBV4-3 to TRBJ2-4; tentatively, D is TRBD1 or TRBD2 (5 bases each). Trimming left V 3 bases short and J 0 bases short, with 18 bases between. CDR1 is LGHNA, CDR2 YSLEER, per germline. This CDR3 is 18 amino acids long. Here the CDR3 reads CASSQDTAEGLAKNIQYF. The CDR3 nucleotides read TGCGCCAGCAGCCAGGACACTGCAGAGGGTTTAGCCAAAAACATTCAGTACTTC.

This chain connects TRBV7-3 to TRBJ2-3; a possible D gene is TRBD1 (5 bases). Per the germline V gene, CDR1 is SGHTA and CDR2 is FQGTGA. The CDR3 totals 12 residues. V lost 2 bases and J lost 14, with 14 bases in between. CDR3 DNA sequence: TGTGCCAGCAGCTTATTAGGGGAAAGTTGGTATTTT. Translating gives CASSLLGESWYF. Full variable domain (outside the CDR3, taken from reference TRBV7-3 and TRBJ2-3): GAGVSQTPSNKVTEKGKYVELRCDPISGHTALYWYRQSLGQGPEFLIYFQGTGAADDSGLPNDRFFAVRPEGSVSTLKIQRTERGDSAVYLCASSLLGESWYFGPGTRLTVL.

The chain carries TRBV2 and TRBJ2-1; D ambiguous. With 1 base removed from V and 14 bases from J, the gap between germline ends came to 15 bases. The CDR3 consists of 13 residues. The germline V gene encodes CDR1 SNHLY and CDR2 FYNNEI. In DNA form, the CDR3 reads TGTGCCAGCAGTGAAGTCGGACCCATTCCGGAGTTCTTC. It codes for CASSEVGPIPEFF.

The V call is TRBV5-1, the J call TRBJ2-5, with 9 bases lining up with TRBD2. In germline, CDR1 is SGHRS, CDR2 YFSETQ. CDR3 length: 16 amino acids. Unmatched junction bases numbered 12, after V lost 4 bases and J lost 5 bases. As DNA, the CDR3 is TGCGCCAGCAGCCTGGCAGTAGCGGGAGACTGGGAGACCCAGTACTTC. This sequence encodes CASSLAVAGDWETQYF.

The table lists this clone with a few counts. This chain uses TRBV7-9 with TRBJ2-1, with 7 bases aligning to TRBD1. Germline V gene lookup returns CDR1 SEHNR and CDR2 FQNEAQ (reference sequence). The CDR3 covers 14 residues. J gave up 8 bases and V 1 base, and 5 bases lay outside the gene matches. CDR3 in amino acids: CASSLGRDSHEQFF. In DNA, the CDR3 is TGTGCCAGCAGCTTAGGCCGGGACAGCCATGAGCAGTTCTTC.

This clone is a singleton in its sample. The chain links TRBV5-5 to TRBJ2-7; D gene ambiguous. CDR1 SGHKS and CDR2 YYEKEE come from the germline V gene (reference sequence). The CDR3 contains 14 residues. The V and J ends lost 4 bases and 0 bases respectively, with 11 bases between them. This chain's CDR3 is CASSPRSNSYEQYF. In nucleotides, the CDR3 is TGTGCCAGCAGCCCCAGGTCCAACTCCTACGAGCAGTACTTC.

The chain recombines TRBV19 with TRBJ2-7, with 11 bases lining up with TRBD2. V trimming: 6 bases; J trimming: 3 bases; junction bases outside the gene matches: 7. The germline V gene encodes CDR1 LNHDA and CDR2 SQIVND (reference sequence). This CDR3 contains 15 residues. CDR3 coding DNA: TGTGCCAGTAGCCTTCGGACTAGCGGGCGCTACGAGCAGTACTTC. Its translation: CASSLRTSGRYEQYF.

V gene TRBV4-2 combines with J gene TRBJ2-1; 7 bases are shared with TRBD1. The V gene end was trimmed by 5 bases and the J gene end by 5 bases; junction bases not matched to a gene: 3. The V gene's germline CDR1 is LGHNA and CDR2 YNFKEQ. The CDR3 is 13 amino acids. CDR3 nucleotide sequence: TGTGCCAGCAGCTCTCAGGGGGACAATGAGCAGTTCTTC. This translates into CASSSQGDNEQFF.

CDR3 protein: CASSPLMILSTDTQYF. In DNA, the CDR3 is TGTGCCAGCAGCCCGCTAATGATCCTATCCACAGATACGCAGTATTTT. This chain uses TRBV14 with TRBJ2-3; D unclear. Deletions cut 4 bases from V and 2 bases from J, with 16 bases between. The CDR3 contains 16 residues. In germline, CDR1 is SGHDN, CDR2 FVKESK.

This chain joins TRBV18 and TRBJ1-3; D remains ambiguous. Germline loops: CDR1 KGHSH, CDR2 LQKENI. The CDR3 consists of 13 residues. The V end was cut by 6 bases, the J end by 3 bases, with 9 bases between. CDR3 protein: CASSRADGNTIYF. In DNA form, the CDR3 reads TGTGCCAGCTCGCGTGCTGATGGAAACACCATATATTTT.

The chain links TRBV7-3 to TRBJ1-2; TRBD1 is a possible D gene (6 bases). Per the germline V gene, CDR1 is SGHTA and CDR2 is FQGTGA. The CDR3 has 14 residues. Trimming pared 5 bases from V and 7 bases from J, leaving 17 bases between. CDR3 amino acids: CASSARGLGSGYTF. In DNA, the CDR3 is TGTGCCAGCAGCGCCAGGGGCCTGGGCTCTGGCTACACCTTC.

This clone was seen a few times. The chain joins TRBV5-1 to TRBJ2-5; D call uncertain. This CDR3 has 17 amino acids. Trimming pared 1 base from V and 3 bases from J, leaving 19 bases between. Germline values: CDR1 SGHRS, CDR2 YFSETQ. This chain's CDR3 is CASSLRARFATKETQYF. In DNA, the CDR3 is TGCGCCAGCAGCTTGCGGGCCCGATTCGCTACGAAAGAGACCCAGTACTTC.

The genes are TRBV28 and TRBJ1-5; TRBD1 matches 9 bases. Germline-derived CDR1 and CDR2 are MDHEN and SYDVKM. J was trimmed by 6 bases and V by 6 bases; bases with no gene match: 9. The CDR3 is 15 amino acids. CDR3 sequence (DNA): TGTGCCAGCAGGCCGGGGACAGGGTCAAGTCAGCCCCAGCATTTT. This translates into CASRPGTGSSQPQHF. The full variable domain, its missing parts supplied by reference TRBV28 and TRBJ1-5, is DVKVTQSSRYLVKRTGEKVFLECVQDMDHENMFWYRQDPGLGLRLIYFSYDVKMKEKGDIPEGYSVSREKKERFSLILESASTNQTSMYLCASRPGTGSSQPQHFGDGTRLSIL.

As to this clone: Additional DNA sequences in this sample encode the identical CDR3. This chain joins TRBV7-3 and TRBJ2-3; D unclear. The CDR3 has 13 amino acids. V lost 4 bases to trimming and J lost 1 base, with 6 bases between them. Germline V gene lookup returns CDR1 SGHTA and CDR2 FQGTGA. The CDR3: CASSSGGTDTQYF. CDR3 coding DNA: TGTGCCAGCAGCTCAGGTGGCACAGATACGCAGTATTTT.

The chain uses TRBV10-3 and TRBJ2-1; 7 nucleotides line up with TRBD1. The CDR3 runs 16 residues. J gave up 7 bases and V 4 bases, and 13 bases lay outside the gene matches. CDR1 and CDR2 from the germline V gene are ENHRY and SYGVKD. This CDR3 is CAISVQGIHSGNEQFF. For the CDR3, the DNA is TGTGCCATCAGTGTACAGGGGATTCACTCTGGGAATGAGCAGTTCTTC.

V gene TRBV4-2 combines with J gene TRBJ1-3, with 9 nucleotides matching TRBD1. Germline loops: CDR1 LGHNA, CDR2 YNFKEQ. The CDR3 runs 14 residues. Trimming removed 4 bases from V and 7 bases from J; junction bases left unmatched: 5. The CDR3 coding sequence is TGTGCCAGCAGCCCCTCCGGGACAGGGAACACCATATATTTT. It yields the protein CASSPSGTGNTIYF.

The V and J genes are TRBV19 and TRBJ1-2; weak D call: TRBD1 (6 bases). The CDR3 length is 16 residues. Germline CDR1 LNHDA, CDR2 SQIVND (reference sequence). V was clipped by 0 bases and J by 4 bases, with 15 bases between them. The CDR3 reads CASSIDRDSRGYGYTF. The CDR3, as DNA: TGTGCCAGTAGTATAGACCGGGACTCCAGGGGCTATGGCTACACCTTC.

The rearrangement links TRBV7-9 to TRBJ1-2; 7 bases map to TRBD1. Germline V lookup: CDR1 SEHNR, CDR2 FQNEAQ (reference sequence). With V trimmed by 1 base and J by 8 bases, 7 bases remained unmatched. CDR3 length: 14 amino acids. The CDR3 reads CASSLDRGYGGYTF. Written as DNA, the CDR3 is TGTGCCAGCAGCTTAGACAGGGGCTATGGCGGCTACACCTTC.